Listed below are T cell receptor beta chains from one sample, sequenced in a study of cytomegalovirus exposure and HLA in healthy donors. Sequencing used immunoSEQ multiplex PCR; TCRdb keeps in-frame clones, though not all of them. Of 150,000 to 200,000 clones detected, about 80% appear once; the ten largest clones hold 1.3%. The sequenced material came from PBMCs. All receptors derive from a young man in good health and CMV-seronegative. The CDR3 runs from the conserved cysteine through the conserved F or W. Fields, in order: V gene, J gene, clone size, D gene, CDR3 DNA, CDR3 protein. A D gene is named only where the DNA matches it firmly. Some rows have no size entry. The others give once, few or many, or a class for an expanded clone.

TRBV2	TRBJ2-1	.	TRBD2	TGTGCCAGTCAGACCGGGACTAGCGGCCTAAGGAATGAGCAGTTCTTC	CASQTGTSGLRNEQFF
TRBV9	TRBJ1-2	.	.	TGTGCCAGCAGCGTAGATCAGGTAGCGTGGGATGGCTACACCTTC	CASSVDQVAWDGYTF
TRBV29-1	TRBJ2-5	.	.	TGCAGCGTACGAACAGGGGAGACCCAGTACTTC	CSVRTGETQYF
TRBV6-6	TRBJ1-5	once	.	TGTGCCAGCAGTTTAGACACAGGCAATCAGCCCCAGCATTTT	CASSLDTGNQPQHF
TRBV10-1	TRBJ1-1	.	TRBD1	TGCGCCAGCAGTGGCCGGACAGGGGGTGAAGCTTTCTTT	CASSGRTGGEAFF
TRBV9	TRBJ2-5	.	.	TGTGCCAGCAGCGTAGCGGGGGGCCGGCAAGAGACCCAGTACTTC	CASSVAGGRQETQYF
TRBV10-1	TRBJ2-3	few	TRBD2	TGCGCCAGCAGCCCTAATAGCGGGGTCACAGATACGCAGTATTTT	CASSPNSGVTDTQYF
TRBV6-6	TRBJ1-1	few	.	TGTGCCAGTAAGGAGGACACTGAAGCTTTCTTT	CASKEDTEAFF
TRBV28	TRBJ2-1	.	TRBD1	TGTGCCAGCAGTTTATGGAGTGGGACAGCCTCCTCCTACAATGAGCAGTTCTTC	CASSLWSGTASSYNEQFF
TRBV28	TRBJ2-3	.	TRBD2	TGTGCCAGCAGTTTGCGTTGGGCTAGCGGGAGCACAGATACGCAGTATTTT	CASSLRWASGSTDTQYF
TRBV15	TRBJ2-7	.	.	TGTGCCACCAGCAGAGGTAAATCCTACGAGCAGTACTTC	CATSRGKSYEQYF
TRBV5-1	TRBJ1-1	.	.	TGCGCCAGCAGCTTGGATGGACAGCCGAACACTGAAGCTTTCTTT	CASSLDGQPNTEAFF
TRBV4-1	TRBJ2-7	.	.	TGCGCCAGCAGCCAAGAGCATCAGGGCGTCCCCGAGCAGTACTTC	CASSQEHQGVPEQYF
TRBV27	TRBJ2-1	.	.	TGTGCCAGCAGTCCCTCAGGGAACAATGAGCAGTTCTTC	CASSPSGNNEQFF
TRBV7-9	TRBJ1-5	.	TRBD1	TGTGCCAGCAGCTTAGCCGGGACAGGGAATCAGCCCCAGCATTTT	CASSLAGTGNQPQHF
TRBV9	TRBJ1-4	.	TRBD1	TGTGCCAGCAGCCCGCGAGGGACAGGGCCAAATGAAAAACTGTTTTTT	CASSPRGTGPNEKLFF
TRBV10-3	TRBJ1-1	.	TRBD1	TGTGCCATCAGTGAGTTGGGACAGGGGGCAGGAGAAGCTTTCTTT	CAISELGQGAGEAFF
TRBV6-4	TRBJ2-1	.	.	TGTGCCAGCAGTGACTCGCTGCTAACAGGAGAGCAGTTCTTC	CASSDSLLTGEQFF
TRBV9	TRBJ1-1	.	.	TGTGCCAGCAGCCCCCGCTCGAGGAACACTGAAGCTTTCTTT	CASSPRSRNTEAFF
TRBV18	TRBJ1-4	once	TRBD1	TGTGCCAGCTCACCGGGACAGTCAAATGAAAAACTGTTTTTT	CASSPGQSNEKLFF
TRBV10-3	TRBJ1-5	.	TRBD1	TGTGCCATCAGTTCTACAGGGGTGGGCAATCAGCCCCAGCATTTT	CAISSTGVGNQPQHF
TRBV20-1	TRBJ2-7	.	.	TGCAGTGCTGGGTCTCAGGACGAGCAGTACTTC	CSAGSQDEQYF
TRBV6-1	TRBJ1-1	few	TRBD1	TGTGCCAGCCTTACCGGGACAGTCCAGAACACTGAAGCTTTCTTT	CASLTGTVQNTEAFF
TRBV29-1	TRBJ2-7	.	TRBD1	TGCAGCGTTGAAGATGACAGGGGGGGGTACGAGCAGTACTTC	CSVEDDRGGYEQYF
TRBV7-8	TRBJ2-4	.	.	TGTGCCAGCAGCTTAGGTAATCGGTGGGCGGCCAAAAACATTCAGTACTTC	CASSLGNRWAAKNIQYF
TRBV18	TRBJ2-5	.	.	TGTGCCAGCTCACCAGATACTTTCCAAGAGACCCAGTACTTC	CASSPDTFQETQYF
TRBV11-1	TRBJ2-7	.	TRBD1	TGTGCCAGCAGCTCCGACAGGGTGGTCTACGAGCAGTACTTC	CASSSDRVVYEQYF
TRBV28	TRBJ1-4	.	.	TGTGCCAGCAGTTCCTCCTCTAATGAAAAACTGTTTTTT	CASSSSSNEKLFF
TRBV6-5	TRBJ2-1	.	.	TGTGCCAGCAGTCCGCGACTTCTACAATTCAATGAGCAGTTCTTC	CASSPRLLQFNEQFF
TRBV5-5	TRBJ2-6	few	TRBD1	TGTGCCAGCGATGACAGGGCCGGGGCCAACGTCCTGACTTTC	CASDDRAGANVLTF
TRBV7-3	TRBJ2-6	.	TRBD2	TGTGCCAGCAGCCTAGCGGGGGGTTTCTCTGGGGCCAACGTCCTGACTTTC	CASSLAGGFSGANVLTF
TRBV5-4	TRBJ2-1	.	TRBD1	TGTGCCAGCAGCCCCGGGACAGGGGGCATCTATGAGCAGTTCTTC	CASSPGTGGIYEQFF
TRBV2	TRBJ1-1	.	.	TGTGCCAGCAAGGAGTTGCCCGAGAACACTGAAGCTTTCTTT	CASKELPENTEAFF
TRBV7-9	TRBJ1-3	.	TRBD1	TGTGCCAGCACCGACACTGGACAGGGTGGAAACACCATATATTTT	CASTDTGQGGNTIYF
TRBV27	TRBJ2-2	.	TRBD2	TGTGCCAGCCAACCTGGGATGAGGGCTAGCGGGATCATCCGACAGACCGGGGAGCTGTTTTTT	CASQPGMRASGIIRQTGELFF
TRBV30	TRBJ1-5	.	.	TGTGCCTGGAGTGGCGGGGCCAATCAGCCCCAGCATTTT	CAWSGGANQPQHF
TRBV15	TRBJ2-3	.	TRBD1	TGTGCCACCCTCAGGGGGTGGGCTGAGAGCACAGATACGCAGTATTTT	CATLRGWAESTDTQYF
TRBV7-3	TRBJ2-7	.	.	TGTGCCAGCAGTCCCGGACAGATTAGCTCCTACGAGCAGTACTTC	CASSPGQISSYEQYF
TRBV19	TRBJ2-7	.	.	TGTGCCAGTAGTGCCGGGGGTTGGGCCTACGAGCAGTACTTC	CASSAGGWAYEQYF
TRBV19	TRBJ2-7	.	TRBD2	TGTGCCAGTAGTATTAGCGGGAGTCCCTCCTACGAGCAGTACTTC	CASSISGSPSYEQYF
TRBV5-1	TRBJ2-1	.	TRBD2	TGCGCCAGCAGCTTGGAACTAGCGGGGGATCTGTTCTTC	CASSLELAGDLFF
TRBV6-6	TRBJ1-6	.	.	TGTGCCAGCAGTTACCCAGGAGGAGGGAGTAATTCACCCCTCCACTTT	CASSYPGGGSNSPLHF
TRBV7-8	TRBJ2-7	.	.	TGTGCCAGCAGCTTAAACCAGGGGCCTTCCTACGAGCAGTACTTC	CASSLNQGPSYEQYF
TRBV30	TRBJ1-3	.	.	TGTGCCTGGTCCAAGGATCAGGCCTCTGGAAACACCATATATTTT	CAWSKDQASGNTIYF
TRBV6-6	TRBJ2-7	.	TRBD1	TGTGCCAGCAGTTACTCGATCTCGCAGGGGGCGAGAGAGCAGTACTTC	CASSYSISQGAREQYF
TRBV6-6	TRBJ1-1	.	.	TGTGCCAGCACCTCCTCGGGGGGCCTGAACACTGAAGCTTTCTTT	CASTSSGGLNTEAFF
TRBV30	TRBJ2-7	.	TRBD1	TGTGCCGCCGGGACAGGGGCCGAGCAGTACTTC	CAAGTGAEQYF
TRBV6-4	TRBJ1-2	.	.	TGTGCCAGCAGCCCCAGTCGCGGAAACTATGGCTACACCTTC	CASSPSRGNYGYTF
TRBV7-9	TRBJ2-5	.	TRBD1	TGTGCCAGCAGCTTAGGAGGGACAGGGTTGCCGGGCCACCAAGAGACCCAGTACTTC	CASSLGGTGLPGHQETQYF
TRBV28	TRBJ2-5	.	.	TGTGCCAGTGGGGAGGGGGGGCGGGAGACCCAGTACTTC	CASGEGGRETQYF
TRBV7-2	TRBJ2-1	.	TRBD1	TGTGCCAGCAGCGAGGACAGGAGGTCCTACAATGAGCAGTTCTTC	CASSEDRRSYNEQFF
TRBV27	TRBJ2-7	few	.	TGTGCCAGCAGTTTATTCTGGGACATCTCCTACGAGCAGTACTTC	CASSLFWDISYEQYF
TRBV21-1	TRBJ1-5	.	.	TGTGCCAGCAGCACTTTATCAGGGGAAAGGAATCAGCCCCAGCATTTT	CASSTLSGERNQPQHF
TRBV6-5	TRBJ1-2	.	TRBD1	TGTGCCAGCAGTTACTCAGACAGGGGGCAAGGCTACACCTTC	CASSYSDRGQGYTF
TRBV7-9	TRBJ1-1	.	TRBD1	TGTGCCAGCAGCCCCGGGACAGGGAACGGGGGCACTGAAGCTTTCTTT	CASSPGTGNGGTEAFF